This T cell receptor beta chain was captured in a study of vaccination effects on CD4 cells after COVID-19. Following 10 days of culture, CD4+ T cells were isolated. Subjects were given two BNT162b2 or mRNA-1273 vaccine doses. People in the vaccine group had not been infected with SARS-CoV-2 before, and their nucleocapsid antibodies were negative. Points on this clone: Its antigen is still unknown.

Sequencing used immunoSEQ multiplex PCR; TCRdb keeps in-frame clones, though not all of them. This table holds 45,000 to 60,000 clones, less than 85% found once. Germline assignment: CDR1 SGHAT and CDR2 FQNNGV. Trimming removed 6 bases from V and 6 bases from J; junction bases left unmatched: 6. The CDR3 length is 15 residues. The J gene is TRBJ2-3, the V gene TRBV11-2, with TRBD2 matching over 13 bases. Sequenced material: CD4+ T cells from PBMCs cultured without peptide, taken after COVID-19 vaccination. The TCR comes from a human donor who received a COVID-19 vaccine. The CDR3 DNA follows: TGTGCCAGCAGTCGGGGACTAGCGGGATTGGATACGCAGTATTTT. Residues: CASSRGLAGLDTQYF.